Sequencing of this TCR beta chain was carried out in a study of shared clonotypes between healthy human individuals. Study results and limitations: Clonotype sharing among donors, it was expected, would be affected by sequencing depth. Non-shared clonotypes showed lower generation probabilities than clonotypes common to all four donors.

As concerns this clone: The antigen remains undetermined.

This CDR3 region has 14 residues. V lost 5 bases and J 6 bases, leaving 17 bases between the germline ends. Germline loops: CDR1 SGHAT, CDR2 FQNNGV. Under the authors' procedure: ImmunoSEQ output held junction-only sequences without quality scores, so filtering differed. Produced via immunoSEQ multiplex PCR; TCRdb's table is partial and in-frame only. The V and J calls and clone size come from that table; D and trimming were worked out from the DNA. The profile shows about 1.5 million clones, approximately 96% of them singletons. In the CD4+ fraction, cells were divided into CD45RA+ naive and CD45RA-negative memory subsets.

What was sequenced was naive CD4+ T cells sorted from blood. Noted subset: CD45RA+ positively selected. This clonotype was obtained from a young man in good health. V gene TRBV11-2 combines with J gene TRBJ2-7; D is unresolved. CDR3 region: CASSPNALVGEQYF. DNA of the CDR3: TGTGCCAGCAGCCCTAACGCGCTAGTGGGCGAGCAGTACTTC.